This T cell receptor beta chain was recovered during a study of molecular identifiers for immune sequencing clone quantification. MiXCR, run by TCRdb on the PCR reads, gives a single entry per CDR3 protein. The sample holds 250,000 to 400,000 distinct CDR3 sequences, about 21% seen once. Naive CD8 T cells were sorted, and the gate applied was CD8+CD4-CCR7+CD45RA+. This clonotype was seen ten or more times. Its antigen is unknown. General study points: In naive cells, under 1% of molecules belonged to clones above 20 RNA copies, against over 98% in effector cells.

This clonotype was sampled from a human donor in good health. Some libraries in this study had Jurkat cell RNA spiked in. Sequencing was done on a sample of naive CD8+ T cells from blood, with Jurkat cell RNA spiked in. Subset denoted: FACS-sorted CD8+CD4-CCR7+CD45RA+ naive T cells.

CDR3 nucleotides: TGTGCCAGCAGCCCGACCGGGACAATCAATGAGCAGTTCTTC. Encoded protein: CASSPTGTINEQFF. The chain recombines TRBV7-8 with TRBJ2-1, with a weak D call TRBD1 (6 bases). Germline V gene lookup returns CDR1 SGHVS and CDR2 FQNEAQ. The CDR3 extends over 14 amino acids. V was shortened by 5 bases and J by 6 bases, with 14 bases between the two germline ends.